Below, 25 T cell receptor beta chains from the same sample are listed, as sequenced in a study of cytomegalovirus exposure and HLA in healthy donors. The PCR employed 60 Vbeta primers together with 13 Jbeta primers. Measured with immunoSEQ multiplex PCR; TCRdb has only the in-frame clones, and not every one. The sample consists of 180,000 or so clones, about three quarters of them appearing once. Sequencing was performed on PBMCs. These receptors were collected from a middle-aged man in good health and CMV-seropositive.

The chain couples TRBV7-2 to TRBJ1-2, with TRBD1 matching 7 bases. Per germline, CDR1 SGHTA and CDR2 FQGNSA. This CDR3 has 14 amino acids. V lost 5 bases to trimming and J lost 8 bases; unmatched junction nucleotides: 11. The CDR3 bases are TGTGCCAGCAGCGTGGACAGGACTCCCCCGGGCTACACCTTC. It translates to CASSVDRTPPGYTF.

This clone appeared a few times. The rearrangement links TRBV10-1 to TRBJ1-1; TRBD1 is a possible D gene (5 bases). This CDR3 has 13 amino acids. Trimming stripped 5 bases from V and 5 bases from J, with 12 bases between. Germline V gene data show CDR1 as WNHNN and CDR2 as SYGVQD (reference sequence). The CDR3 DNA reads as TGCGCCAGCAGTTCCGACAGCGGGACTGAAGCTTTCTTT. This encodes CASSSDSGTEAFF.

This chain links TRBV28 with TRBJ1-1; no clear D. Germline loops: CDR1 MDHEN, CDR2 SYDVKM. V lost 5 bases and J 4 bases, leaving 8 bases between the germline ends. The CDR3 has 12 amino acids. The DNA of the CDR3 is TGTGCCAGCAGTCCCCAGGTCACTGAAGCTTTCTTT. It is translated as CASSPQVTEAFF.

The rearrangement joins TRBV4-1 to TRBJ2-7, with a weak D call TRBD2 (5 bases). Per germline, CDR1 MGHRA and CDR2 YSYEKL. This CDR3 spans 14 amino acids. Trimming removed 4 bases from V and 4 bases from J, with 14 bases in between. The CDR3 region has the DNA TGCGCCAGCAGCCCTGGACTCTGGATGTACGAGCAGTACGTC. Amino acids: CASSPGLWMYEQYV.

Written as DNA, the CDR3 is TGTGCCAGCAGCGGACGTATCGAGGACACTGAAGCTTTCTTT. It yields the protein CASSGRIEDTEAFF. This chain connects TRBV9 to TRBJ1-1; D not certain. The length of the CDR3 is 14 residues. Trimming took 3 bases from V and 3 from J, leaving 12 bases between them. Germline CDR1 SGDLS, CDR2 YYNGEE.

This chain uses TRBV7-2 with TRBJ2-7; 8 bases are shared with TRBD2. The CDR3 extends over 13 amino acids. The V and J ends lost 7 bases and 6 bases, in that order; junction bases with no gene match: 8. From germline, CDR1 is SGHTA and CDR2 FQGNSA. The chain's CDR3 is CASNSGTSIEQYF. The DNA of the CDR3 is TGTGCCAGCAACTCCGGGACTAGTATCGAGCAGTACTTC.

The genes are TRBV7-3 and TRBJ1-1; D gene uncertain. Germline CDR1 is SGHTA and CDR2 is FQGTGA. Trimming pared 5 bases from V and 0 bases from J, leaving 13 bases between. The CDR3 consists of 15 residues. The CDR3 protein is CASSPYPGVNTEAFF. The CDR3 nucleotides are TGTGCCAGCAGCCCATATCCCGGTGTGAACACTGAAGCTTTCTTT.

This clone was seen only once. The V call is TRBV6-5, the J call TRBJ2-5, with 10 positions matching TRBD1. The CDR3 extends over 13 amino acids. V was pared by 6 bases and J by 5 bases, with 3 bases of the junction left unmatched. Per the germline V gene, CDR1 is MNHEY and CDR2 is SVGAGI. The DNA for the CDR3 is TGTGCCAGCAGGGGACAGGGGATGGAGACCCAGTACTTC. This codes for CASRGQGMETQYF.

This clone was observed a few times. The chain carries TRBV6-1 and TRBJ1-1; no reliable D call. There are 14 residues in the CDR3. Germline CDR1 and CDR2: MNHNS and SASEGT. The V end lost 7 bases, the J end lost 0 bases, and 12 bases lay between the germline ends. The CDR3 region has the DNA TGTGCCAGCACAAAGGAGGGTATGAACACTGAAGCTTTCTTT. It encodes CASTKEGMNTEAFF.

This chain links TRBV28 with TRBJ2-7, with D possibly being TRBD1 (5 bases). Germline V gene sequence: CDR1 MDHEN, CDR2 SYDVKM. Trimming took 6 bases from V and 0 from J, leaving 15 bases between them. This CDR3 spans 15 amino acids. CDR3 loop: CASSPSLGASYEQYF. Here the CDR3 DNA reads TGTGCCAGCAGCCCTTCATTAGGGGCCTCCTACGAGCAGTACTTC.

The chain recombines TRBV18 with TRBJ2-5; tentatively, D is TRBD1 (6 bases). Germline CDR1 and CDR2: KGHSH and LQKENI. Trimming pared 5 bases from V and 2 bases from J, leaving 18 bases between. This CDR3 is built from 16 residues. CDR3 in amino acids: CASSRPRGQGQETQYF. The DNA for the CDR3 is TGTGCCAGCTCAAGACCCCGTGGGCAGGGGCAAGAGACCCAGTACTTC.

The sample holds a few counts of this clone. The CDR3 reads CASSEYKVGRDTQYF. CDR3 nucleotides: TGTGCCAGCAGTGAATACAAAGTGGGCAGAGATACGCAGTATTTT. The gene calls are TRBV25-1 and TRBJ2-3; D is undetermined. Trimming pared 0 bases from V and 5 bases from J, leaving 12 bases between. Germline CDR1 is MGHDK and CDR2 is SYGVNS. The CDR3 is made up of 15 amino acids.

J is TRBJ2-1 and V is TRBV2; tentative D call: TRBD1 (6 bases). The ends were cut back, 7 bases at V and 6 bases at J, with 7 bases in the middle. The length of the CDR3 is 11 residues. CDR1 SNHLY and CDR2 FYNNEI come from the germline V gene. CDR3 in DNA: TGTGCCAGCAACAGGGTCAATGAGCAGTTCTTC. It yields the protein CASNRVNEQFF.

This chain joins TRBV5-6 and TRBJ1-5; 7 bases align to TRBD1. This CDR3 has 16 amino acids. V lost 1 base and J lost 6; bases outside the gene matches: 10. The V gene's germline CDR1 is SGHDT and CDR2 YYEEEE. The CDR3 here is CASSLFTGEEGQPQHF. DNA of the CDR3: TGTGCCAGCAGCTTGTTCACAGGGGAGGAAGGTCAGCCCCAGCATTTT.

Regarding this clone: In the same sample, other DNA sequences code for this CDR3. The chain uses TRBV18 and TRBJ1-4; the match to TRBD1 covers 9 bases. There are 14 residues in the CDR3. V lost 3 bases and J lost 4; bases outside the gene matches: 0. Germline V gives CDR1 KGHSH, CDR2 LQKENI. Here the CDR3 reads CASSPGQGNEKLFF. CDR3 DNA sequence: TGTGCCAGCTCACCGGGACAGGGTAATGAAAAACTGTTTTTT.

This chain connects TRBV29-1 to TRBJ1-1; possible D gene TRBD1, 6 bases. The germline gives CDR1 SQVTM, CDR2 ANQGSEA. V lost 0 bases and J 5 bases, leaving 13 bases between the germline ends. CDR3 length: 14 amino acids. The CDR3 bases are TGCAGCGTTGAAGATCGCAGGGGTTGGACTGAAGCTTTCTTT. Its protein is CSVEDRRGWTEAFF.

This clone was seen a handful of times. This chain uses TRBV29-1 with TRBJ2-3, with unresolved D. The ends were cut back, 5 bases at V and 2 bases at J, with 14 bases in the middle. The CDR3 covers 14 residues. CDR1 is SQVTM, CDR2 ANQGSEA, per germline. CDR3 residues: CSVFYQVVTDTQYF. DNA of the CDR3: TGCAGCGTTTTCTACCAGGTGGTCACAGATACGCAGTATTTT.

J is TRBJ1-5 and V is TRBV9, with D possibly TRBD1 on 5 matching bases. V was cut by 3 bases and J by 0 bases, with 7 bases left in between. The CDR3 is made up of 14 amino acids. Germline V gene sequence: CDR1 SGDLS, CDR2 YYNGEE. CDR3 bases: TGTGCCAGCAGCGGACAGAATAGCAATCAGCCCCAGCATTTT. The encoded protein is CASSGQNSNQPQHF.

The chain links TRBV2 to TRBJ1-5, with a tentative D call TRBD1 (6 bases). Trimming stripped 4 bases from V and 6 bases from J, with 25 bases between. CDR3 length equals 18 residues. In germline, CDR1 is SNHLY, CDR2 FYNNEI. The CDR3 is CASSAPKGVQGPGQPQHF. CDR3 coding DNA: TGTGCCAGCAGTGCCCCGAAGGGGGTACAGGGCCCAGGTCAGCCCCAGCATTTT.

V is TRBV25-1 and J is TRBJ1-1; no clear D. Germline values: CDR1 MGHDK, CDR2 SYGVNS. This CDR3 spans 14 amino acids. V gave up 4 bases and J gave up 1 base, with 10 bases separating them. CDR3 coding DNA: TGTGCCAGCAGTGTGATAGGGAGGAACACTGAAGCTTTCTTT. It specifies CASSVIGRNTEAFF.

The gene calls are TRBV7-8 and TRBJ1-5, with TRBD1 identical over 8 bases. The length of the CDR3 is 16 residues. V lost 1 base to trimming and J lost 7 bases; unmatched junction nucleotides: 9. Per germline, CDR1 SGHVS and CDR2 FQNEAQ. The CDR3 coding sequence is TGTGCCAGCAGCTTAGTTGGGACAGGAGGATCACAGCCCCAGCATTTT. Protein product: CASSLVGTGGSQPQHF.

The V and J genes are TRBV7-2 and TRBJ2-6, with 15 bases matching TRBD2. The CDR3 totals 18 residues. Germline assignment: CDR1 SGHTA and CDR2 FQGNSA. J was trimmed by 2 bases and V by 4 bases; bases with no gene match: 3. CDR3 in amino acids: CASSWTSGGAPGANVLTF. CDR3 coding DNA: TGTGCCAGCAGCTGGACTAGCGGGGGGGCACCTGGGGCCAACGTCCTGACTTTC. Complete variable domain (other parts from reference TRBV7-2 and TRBJ2-6): GAGVSQSPSNKVTEKGKDVELRCDPISGHTALYWYRQSLGQGLEFLIYFQGNSAPDKSGLPSDRFSAERTGGSVSTLTIQRTQQEDSAVYLCASSWTSGGAPGANVLTFGAGSRLTVL.

The chain links TRBV6-1 to TRBJ2-5; 14 nucleotides line up with TRBD2. The CDR3 totals 15 residues. Germline CDR1 and CDR2: MNHNS and SASEGT. V was clipped by 4 bases and J by 2 bases; unmatched bases: 0. CDR3 sequence (DNA): TGTGCCAGCAGTGGACTAGCGGGGGGGCAAGAGACCCAGTACTTC. Protein: CASSGLAGGQETQYF.

The chain links TRBV7-2 to TRBJ1-4; no firm D call. The CDR3 contains 13 residues. V was shortened by 1 base and J by 8 bases, with 8 bases between the two germline ends. CDR1 is SGHTA and CDR2 is FQGNSA in the germline V gene. The CDR3 bases are TGTGCCAGCAGCTTAGTCTTACGGGAAAAACTGTTTTTT. It is translated as CASSLVLREKLFF.

The chain links TRBV7-2 to TRBJ2-1; 7 bases map to TRBD1. The junction had 10 bases not matched to a gene; V was cut back by 4 bases and J by 4 bases. This CDR3 region has 16 residues. CDR1 is SGHTA, CDR2 FQGNSA, per germline. The DNA of the CDR3 is TGTGCCAGCAGCTCGTCCACGACAGGGCGATACAATGAGCAGTTCTTC. Its translation is CASSSSTTGRYNEQFF.